The sequence of this TCR beta chain was determined in a study of shared clonotypes between healthy human individuals. As to this clone: This sample also contains other DNA sequences that code for the same CDR3.

TCRdb's copy holds only in-frame clones and misses some; the assay was immunoSEQ multiplex PCR. The sample carries about 1 million clones, about 75% recorded once. Trimming took 2 bases from V and 4 from J, leaving 10 bases between them. Germline V lookup: CDR1 SGHRS, CDR2 YFSETQ. The CDR3 spans 14 residues. The chain links TRBV5-1 to TRBJ1-3; no reliable D call. The sequence was collected from a man aged 18 to 29 in good health. The sequencing sample was made of memory CD4+ T cells sorted from blood. Subset of the sample: CD45RA-negative fraction. Here the CDR3 reads CASSFEGAGNTIYF. For the CDR3, the DNA is TGCGCCAGCAGCTTCGAGGGCGCCGGAAACACCATATATTTT.